Listed here are 3 T cell receptor beta chains from one sample, sequenced in a study of T cell changes during pregnancy in multiple sclerosis. TCRdb keeps only in-frame clones here, not all; method: immunoSEQ multiplex PCR. The sample yields approximately 73,000 clones, around 94% seen once. The sample here was CD4+ T cells from peripheral blood mononuclear cells, taken before pregnancy. The receptors derive from a female donor with multiple sclerosis, enrolled in a pregnancy study.

This chain joins TRBV15 and TRBJ2-7, with a tentative D call TRBD1 (6 bases). The ends were cut back, 3 bases at V and 0 bases at J, with 12 bases in the middle. Germline V lookup: CDR1 LNHNV, CDR2 YYDKDF (reference sequence). The length of the CDR3 is 15 residues. CDR3 DNA sequence: TGTGCCACCAGCAGGACTACAGGGCTCTCCTACGAGCAGTACTTC. The encoded protein is CATSRTTGLSYEQYF.

In DNA, the CDR3 is TGCAGCGTTGAGATGGGCAACACAGATACGCAGTATTTT. Translation gives CSVEMGNTDTQYF. The rearrangement links TRBV29-1 to TRBJ2-3; D gene unclear. Germline V gene sequence: CDR1 SQVTM, CDR2 ANQGSEA. V lost 3 bases and J lost 2, with 9 bases in between. The length of the CDR3 is 13 residues.

The gene calls are TRBV25-1 and TRBJ1-2; no clear D. This CDR3 spans 14 amino acids. Trimming cost V 3 bases and J 5 bases, with 13 bases left between them. Per the germline V gene, CDR1 is MGHDK and CDR2 is SYGVNS. DNA for the CDR3: TGTGCCAGCAGTGACCGCGGGGTTCGATATGGCTACACCTTC. The encoded protein is CASSDRGVRYGYTF.